Reported below is one T cell receptor beta chain. The junction had 7 bases not matched to a gene; V was cut back by 0 bases and J by 2 bases. The CDR3 length is 17 residues. CDR1 is SNHLY and CDR2 is FYNNEI in the germline V gene. This record belongs to a study of human T cells and chemical hapten exposure. For the study at large: In the sensitization step, 2% DPC was placed on approximately 2 cm by approximately 2 cm of upper inner arm skin. Patients had diphenylcyclopropenone applied to the scalp weekly throughout the roughly 22-week study.

Time point given: patch test 2, 6 weeks after DPC sensitization. Treatment here: therapeutic diphenylcyclopropenone sensitization with weekly scalp DPC. From the RACE reads, TCRdb called clonotypes with MiXCR, one entry per CDR3 protein. The repertoire holds a few hundred thousand distinct CDR3 sequences, with 6% to 7% as singletons. The sample in question was whole blood, obtained in connection with sensitization to the hapten diphenylcyclopropenone (DPC). The TCR originated in a woman between 18 and 29 years old with alopecia areata. Some clones in this sample may be carry-over from other donors' samples. The chain has TRBV2 and TRBJ2-5; 9 bases agree with TRBD1. CDR3 sequence: CASSEASTGGLQETQYF. The CDR3 region has the DNA TGTGCCAGCAGTGAAGCCTCAACAGGGGGCCTACAAGAGACCCAGTACTTC.